The 24 T cell receptor beta chains below all came from one sample that was sequenced in a study of blood T cell repertoires in COVID-19. Clones were read by immunoSEQ multiplex PCR, and TCRdb kept only the in-frame ones, dropping some. Altogether about 160,000 clones are present, 79% being singletons, with the ten largest covering 8.1%. Sequencing input: peripheral blood. These receptors were obtained from a woman aged 55-69 years with COVID-19, enrolled during active disease.

The CDR3 DNA is TGTGCCAGCAGTTATCCAGGACAACCCTACGAGCAGTACTTC. Its protein is CASSYPGQPYEQYF. The chain carries TRBV28 and TRBJ2-7; D possibly corresponds to TRBD1 (5 bases). Germline V gene sequence: CDR1 MDHEN, CDR2 SYDVKM. CDR3 length: 14 residues. V was cut by 4 bases and J by 2 bases, with 12 bases left in between.

The sample holds a few counts of this clone. V is TRBV2 and J is TRBJ2-1, with no clear D. The CDR3 contains 12 residues. The germline V gene has CDR1 SNHLY and CDR2 FYNNEI. V lost 6 bases to trimming and J lost 9 bases, with 12 bases between them. CDR3 protein: CASRDLDAEQFF. The CDR3 bases are TGTGCCAGCAGAGACCTAGACGCTGAGCAGTTCTTC. The entire variable domain, with the rest obtained from reference TRBV2 and TRBJ2-1, is as follows: EPEVTQTPSHQVTQMGQEVILRCVPISNHLYFYWYRQILGQKVEFLVSFYNNEISEKSEIFDDQFSVERPDGSNFTLKIRSTKLEDSAMYFCASRDLDAEQFFGPGTRLTVL.

The rearrangement joins TRBV5-5 to TRBJ1-6; 7 nucleotides align to TRBD1. The ends lost 4 bases at V and 5 bases at J; junction bases unmatched: 3. Germline CDR1 is SGHKS and CDR2 is YYEKEE (reference sequence). This CDR3 spans 14 amino acids. The CDR3 nucleotides read TGTGCCAGCAGCAGGGGACAGCATAATTCACCCCTCCACTTT. The encoded protein is CASSRGQHNSPLHF.

The CDR3 DNA reads TGTGCCACCAGCATTCAGATTGGGACTCCTAATGAAAAACTGTTTTTT. Translating gives CATSIQIGTPNEKLFF. V is TRBV15 and J is TRBJ1-4, with D possibly matching TRBD1 (5 bases). CDR3 length: 16 residues. Germline CDR1 reads LNHNV; CDR2 reads YYDKDF (reference sequence). Between the trimmed V and J ends, which lost 4 bases and 3 bases, there was a span of 15 bases.

CDR3 sequence: CASSSGPQEKLFF. The CDR3 DNA follows: TGTGCCAGCAGTTCGGGTCCTCAGGAAAAACTGTTTTTT. This chain joins TRBV7-8 and TRBJ1-4; no clear D gene. Trimming left V 6 bases short and J 8 bases short, with 13 bases between. Germline CDR1 is SGHVS and CDR2 is FQNEAQ. This CDR3 has 13 residues.

The chain recombines TRBV2 with TRBJ2-2; 8 nucleotides align to TRBD1. Losses at the gene ends were 2 bases for V and 6 bases for J; bases not matched to a gene: 5. This CDR3 is built from 15 residues. The germline V gene encodes CDR1 SNHLY and CDR2 FYNNEI. The CDR3 loop is CASSEQGARAGELFF. Here the CDR3 DNA reads TGTGCCAGCAGTGAACAGGGGGCGCGCGCCGGGGAGCTGTTTTTT.

The chain links TRBV11-2 to TRBJ1-6; possibly TRBD1 for D (5 bases). The germline CDR1 and CDR2 sequences are SGHAT and FQNNGV. The germline V and J ends were trimmed by 0 bases and 9 bases, with 15 bases remaining between them. The CDR3 is 16 residues long. This CDR3 is CASSLDVGGMGSPLHF. The DNA for the CDR3 is TGTGCCAGCAGCTTAGATGTGGGGGGTATGGGTTCACCCCTCCACTTT. Full variable domain (rest looked up from reference TRBV11-2 and TRBJ1-6): EAGVAQSPRYKIIEKRQSVAFWCNPISGHATLYWYQQILGQGPKLLIQFQNNGVVDDSQLPKDRFSAERLKGVDSTLKIQPAKLEDSAVYLCASSLDVGGMGSPLHFGNGTRLTVT.

The V and J genes are TRBV27 and TRBJ2-1, with 7 nucleotides matching TRBD2. Germline V gene lookup returns CDR1 MNHEY and CDR2 SMNVEV (reference sequence). V lost 6 bases, J lost 4 bases, and 18 bases stayed unmatched. CDR3 length equals 18 residues. The CDR3 here is CASRTGTGRGRGYNEQFF. In DNA form, the CDR3 reads TGTGCCAGCAGGACCGGGACGGGACGGGGGAGGGGATACAATGAGCAGTTCTTC.

This chain links TRBV2 with TRBJ1-2; 7 nucleotides align to TRBD1. Germline values: CDR1 SNHLY, CDR2 FYNNEI. Germline trimming cut 6 bases from V and 6 bases from J; bases unmatched to any gene: 10. CDR3 length: 14 amino acids. DNA of the CDR3: TGTGCCAGCAGCGTGTGGGACAGAGTGAATGGCTACACCTTC. Amino acids: CASSVWDRVNGYTF.

CDR3 protein: CASSLNSRPGELFF. DNA for the CDR3: TGTGCCAGCAGCTTGAACAGCAGACCCGGGGAGCTGTTTTTT. V is TRBV5-4 and J is TRBJ2-2; D gene unclear. The germline gives CDR1 SGHNT, CDR2 YYREEE (reference sequence). This CDR3 region has 14 residues. The V gene lost 1 base and the J gene lost 6 bases, with 10 bases spanning the gap.

The chain has TRBV7-9 and TRBJ2-2; the match to TRBD2 covers 10 bases. Germline values: CDR1 SEHNR, CDR2 FQNEAQ (reference sequence). With 4 bases clipped from V and 2 bases from J, the junction kept 4 bases outside the gene matches. The CDR3 has 16 residues. The CDR3 DNA is TGTGCCAGCAGCTCCAGGACTAGCGGCAACACCGGGGAGCTGTTTTTT. Translated: CASSSRTSGNTGELFF.

This chain links TRBV6-2 or TRBV6-3 with TRBJ2-7; 10 bases agree with TRBD2. V was pared by 4 bases and J by 3 bases, with 9 bases of the junction left unmatched. This CDR3 region has 16 residues. Germline loops: CDR1 MNHEY, CDR2 SVGEGT. The CDR3 region is CASSSPRTSGLYEQYF. The CDR3 DNA sequence: TGTGCCAGCAGTTCTCCCCGGACTAGCGGACTCTACGAGCAGTACTTC.

The chain couples TRBV5-4 to TRBJ2-7; 9 nucleotides agree with TRBD1. V shed 4 bases, J shed 4 bases, and the junction held 9 bases outside the gene matches. This CDR3 is built from 15 residues. Per the germline V gene, CDR1 is SGHNT and CDR2 is YYREEE (reference sequence). In nucleotides, the CDR3 is TGTGCCAGCAGCGCCGCCGGGACAGGGTTGTACGAGCAGTACTTC. Protein sequence: CASSAAGTGLYEQYF.

At least ten counts were recorded for this clone. The V gene is TRBV7-2, the J gene TRBJ2-5; D gene uncertain. Germline V gene data show CDR1 as SGHTA and CDR2 as FQGNSA. This CDR3 is 15 amino acids long. V lost 4 bases to trimming and J lost 5 bases, with 17 bases between them. The CDR3 reads CASSSAGSRLETQYF. The CDR3 nucleotides are TGTGCCAGCAGCTCTGCCGGATCTAGGTTGGAGACCCAGTACTTC.

V gene TRBV5-1 combines with J gene TRBJ1-4; the match to TRBD1 covers 11 bases. The J segment lost 11 bases and the V segment lost 4 bases, leaving 7 bases of the junction unmatched. The CDR3 sequence is 14 residues long. Germline V gene sequence: CDR1 SGHRS, CDR2 YFSETQ. The CDR3 protein is CASSPGQGEGKLFF. CDR3 bases: TGCGCCAGCAGCCCGGGACAGGGGGAGGGGAAACTGTTTTTT.

This rearrangement joins TRBV2 to TRBJ1-2; 11 nucleotides align to TRBD1. V shed 6 bases, J shed 8 bases, and the junction held 5 bases outside the gene matches. The CDR3 consists of 13 residues. Germline-derived CDR1 and CDR2 are SNHLY and FYNNEI. CDR3 in DNA: TGTGCCAGCAGCTGGGGACAGGGGGAAGGCTACACCTTC. Protein: CASSWGQGEGYTF.

This chain uses TRBV28 with TRBJ1-1; TRBD1 agrees at 10 bases. Trimming cost V 4 bases and J 0 bases; bases outside gene matches: 14. This CDR3 is built from 19 residues. The V gene's germline CDR1 is MDHEN and CDR2 SYDVKM. CDR3 DNA sequence: TGTGCCAGCAGTTATTTCTTCGGGGACAGGGGCCCCATGAACACTGAAGCTTTCTTT. Residues: CASSYFFGDRGPMNTEAFF.

The J gene is TRBJ2-3, the V gene TRBV7-8; 9 bases line up with TRBD2. CDR3 length: 17 residues. Germline lookup yields CDR1 SGHVS and CDR2 FQNEAQ. Losses at the gene ends were 4 bases for V and 8 bases for J; bases not matched to a gene: 16. The CDR3 sequence is CASSWGAGGPDYVTQYF. As DNA, the CDR3 is TGTGCCAGCAGCTGGGGGGCGGGAGGGCCGGATTATGTTACGCAGTATTTT.

This chain joins TRBV3-1 (or the pseudogene TRBV3-2) and TRBJ2-7; D possibly corresponds to TRBD1 (7 bases). Trimming took off 6 bases at V and 9 bases at J, with 15 bases between the two ends. Germline assignment: CDR1 LGHDT and CDR2 YNNKEL (reference sequence). This CDR3 comprises 12 residues. CDR3 bases: TGTGCCAGCAGGCACAGGGGAGGAAGGCAGTACGTC. Its translation: CASRHRGGRQYV.

This clone was recorded a few times. This chain links TRBV7-3 with TRBJ1-1, with D possibly matching TRBD1 (6 bases). Germline loops: CDR1 SGHTA, CDR2 FQGTGA. This CDR3 contains 14 residues. The V gene lost 0 bases and the J gene lost 3 bases, with 8 bases spanning the gap. The CDR3 nucleotides read TGTGCCAGCAGCTTAACATCAGGGGACACTGAAGCTTTCTTT. Amino acid sequence: CASSLTSGDTEAFF.

This clone has just one count. This chain joins TRBV4-1 and TRBJ2-7, with a weak D call TRBD2 (5 bases). Germline assignment: CDR1 MGHRA and CDR2 YSYEKL. V lost 1 base to trimming and J lost 1 base, with 11 bases between them. The CDR3 is 15 amino acids. The CDR3 region has the DNA TGCGCCAGCAGCCAAGGGACTCTTGCTTCCTACGAGCAGTACTTC. As protein: CASSQGTLASYEQYF.

The gene calls are TRBV29-1 and TRBJ2-7; 9 bases line up with TRBD2. This CDR3 is built from 13 residues. CDR1 is SQVTM and CDR2 is ANQGSEA in the germline V gene. The V and J ends lost 5 bases and 4 bases, in that order; junction bases with no gene match: 6. CDR3 DNA sequence: TGCAGCGTTTCTCTAGCGGGACATTACGAGCAGTACTTC. This translates into CSVSLAGHYEQYF.

The table lists this clone with a count of one. The chain carries TRBV7-3 and TRBJ1-1; D is unresolved. In germline, CDR1 is SGHTA, CDR2 FQGTGA. V shed 5 bases and J shed 5 bases, with 18 bases lying between them. The CDR3 sequence is 15 residues long. The CDR3 coding sequence is TGTGCCAGCAGCCTCTTACCCCAAGGGAGGACTGAAGCTTTCTTT. Translating gives CASSLLPQGRTEAFF. The variable domain in full, completed from reference TRBV7-3 and TRBJ1-1, reads GAGVSQTPSNKVTEKGKYVELRCDPISGHTALYWYRQSLGQGPEFLIYFQGTGAADDSGLPNDRFFAVRPEGSVSTLKIQRTERGDSAVYLCASSLLPQGRTEAFFGQGTRLTVV.

The V and J genes are TRBV15 and TRBJ2-2; perhaps TRBD1 as D (5 bases). V was cut by 3 bases and J by 6 bases, with 20 bases left in between. The CDR3 spans 17 residues. The germline V gene encodes CDR1 LNHNV and CDR2 YYDKDF (reference sequence). The CDR3, as DNA: TGTGCCACCAGCAGGGGGCCGGTTCAGGGAAACTCCGGGGAGCTGTTTTTT. This codes for CATSRGPVQGNSGELFF.